The clone carrying this TCR beta chain has only a few counts. Profiled with immunoSEQ multiplex PCR; TCRdb holds only in-frame clones, not every one. The sample includes around 56,000 clones, about 85% of them seen just once. CDR3 length: 14 residues. Germline V lookup: CDR1 SGHTA, CDR2 FQGNSA. V was clipped by 5 bases and J by 1 base, with 11 bases between them. This specimen comes from a study of identifying expanded T cells in peripheral blood. The chain has TRBV7-2 and TRBJ2-5, with D possibly TRBD2 on 6 matching bases. Sample: blood. The clonotype comes from a person aged 18 to 75 in good health. CDR3 sequence: CASSRSGIQETQYF. The CDR3 DNA reads as TGTGCCAGCAGCCGTAGCGGTATCCAAGAGACCCAGTACTTC.